Sequencing of this TCR beta chain was carried out in a study of blood T cell repertoires in COVID-19. Germline lookup yields CDR1 KGHSH and CDR2 LQKENI. The V and J ends lost 3 bases and 7 bases respectively, with 21 bases between them. The length of the CDR3 is 16 residues. TCRdb keeps only in-frame clones here, not all; method: immunoSEQ multiplex PCR. The data show a few hundred thousand clones, around 83% seen once. The receptor was derived from a woman aged 45-65 years who had recovered from COVID-19. Source material: PBMCs or T cells enriched from blood (not recorded which). V usage is TRBV18 and J usage is TRBJ1-2; D is possibly TRBD1 (5 bases). CDR3 nucleotides: TGTGCCAGCTCACCCCAATCCGGCGGGGGGGGTGCTGGCTACACCTTC. Its translation is CASSPQSGGGGAGYTF.